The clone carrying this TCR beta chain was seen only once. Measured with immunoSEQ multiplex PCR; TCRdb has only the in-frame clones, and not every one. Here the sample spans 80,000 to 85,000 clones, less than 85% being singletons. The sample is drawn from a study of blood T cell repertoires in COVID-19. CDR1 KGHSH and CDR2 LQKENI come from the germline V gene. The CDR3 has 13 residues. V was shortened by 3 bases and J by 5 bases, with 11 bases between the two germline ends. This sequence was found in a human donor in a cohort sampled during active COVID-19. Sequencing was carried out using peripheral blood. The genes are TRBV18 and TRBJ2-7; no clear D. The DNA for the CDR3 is TGTGCCAGCTCACCCGGGTCAGTTCACGAGCAGTACTTC. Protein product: CASSPGSVHEQYF.